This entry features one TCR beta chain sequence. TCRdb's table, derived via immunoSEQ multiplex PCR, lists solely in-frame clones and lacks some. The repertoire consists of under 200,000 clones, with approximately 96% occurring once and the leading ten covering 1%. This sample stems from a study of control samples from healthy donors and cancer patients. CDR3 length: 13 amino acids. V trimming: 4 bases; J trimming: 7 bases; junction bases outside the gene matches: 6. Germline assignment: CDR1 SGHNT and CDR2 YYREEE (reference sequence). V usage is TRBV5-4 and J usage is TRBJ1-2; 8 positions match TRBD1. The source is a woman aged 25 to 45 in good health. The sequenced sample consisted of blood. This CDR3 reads CASSTDRAGGYTF. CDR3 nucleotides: TGTGCCAGCAGCACGGACAGGGCGGGTGGCTACACCTTC.